This T cell receptor beta chain was captured by sequencing in a study of early T cells in non-severe SARS-CoV-2 infection. Broader study findings: VDJdb matching favored anti-spike CD8 responses, missing private and CD4 specificities.

With respect to this clonotype: Its cognate antigen is unknown.

TCRdb re-analysed the 5' RACE reads in MiXCR, keeping a single row per CDR3 protein. Here the sample spans about 100,000 distinct CDR3 sequences, roughly 13% being singletons. Germline V lookup: CDR1 SGHDN, CDR2 FVKESK. The V gene end was trimmed by 4 bases and the J gene end by 0 bases; junction bases not matched to a gene: 9. There are 18 residues in the CDR3. The sequence came from an adult who was a healthcare worker with PCR-confirmed SARS-CoV-2 infection or an uninfected control (not recorded which). Source material: whole blood. The V call is TRBV14, the J call TRBJ2-1; the match to TRBD2 covers 10 bases. This CDR3 is CASSRQPSGGRSYNEQFF. DNA of the CDR3: TGTGCCAGCAGCCGGCAACCTAGCGGGGGACGCTCCTACAATGAGCAGTTCTTC.